The T cell receptor beta chain under discussion was sequenced for a study of CXCR3-negative and CXCR3-positive naive CD8 T cells. CDR1 is ENHRY, CDR2 SYGVKD, per germline. The CDR3 covers 15 residues. Researchers prepared the TRB cDNA libraries using 5' RACE with UMI labels. No DNA is given; TCRdb re-called the 5' RACE reads and lists each CDR3 protein once. This table holds about 62,000 distinct CDR3 sequences. Study-wide results and caveats: Diversity in memory CD8+ cells fell much lower than the comparably high levels seen in both naive subsets. For CXCR3-positive naive cells, TRB CDR3s were more hydrophobic than those of CXCR3-negative naive cells.

Note on this clonotype: Its antigen is undetermined.

The sample taken for sequencing was naive CXCR3- CD8+ T cells from blood. The subset is: CD45RO-CCR7+CD27+CD95- naive CD8+ T cells lacking CXCR3 (TNR3-). The clonotype originates from a human donor in good health. Some clones in this sample may be carry-over from other donors' samples. The chain carries TRBV10-3 and TRBJ2-1; TCRdb reports TRBD1, a call that lacks DNA to check it against. CDR3 in amino acids: CAISDPGGTYNEQFF.